This TCR beta chain was captured in a study of T cell changes during pregnancy in multiple sclerosis. Produced via immunoSEQ multiplex PCR; TCRdb's table is partial and in-frame only. Of tens of thousands of clones listed, roughly 91% are singletons. This CDR3 spans 14 amino acids. Per the germline V gene, CDR1 is MNHNS and CDR2 is SASEGT. J was trimmed by 5 bases and V by 7 bases; bases with no gene match: 8. The source of this sequence is a female donor with multiple sclerosis, enrolled in a pregnancy study. Sample: CD8+ T cells from peripheral blood mononuclear cells, taken before pregnancy. This rearrangement joins TRBV6-1 to TRBJ2-5, with 9 bases that match TRBD1. CDR3 DNA sequence: TGTGCCAGCACCCGACAGGGGGTAGAGGAGACCCAGTACTTC. Translated, it gives CASTRQGVEETQYF.